This TCR beta chain was sequenced during a study of OX40 agonist ivuxolimab in advanced cancers. Overall study: Partial responses were observed in three patients, of whom one had hepatocellular carcinoma and two had cutaneous melanoma.

Clones were read by immunoSEQ multiplex PCR, and TCRdb kept only the in-frame ones, dropping some. The sample has tens of thousands of clones, 80% to 85% seen once. V lost 6 bases, J lost 0 bases, and 4 bases stayed unmatched. The CDR3 totals 15 residues. Germline CDR1 reads SQVTM; CDR2 reads ANQGSEA. General study points: The investigators did not determine what antigen specificity the expanded peripheral T cells had.

In the case of this clone: No antigen is known for it.

The material was CD4+ or CD8+ T cells sorted from blood, obtained in a trial of the OX40 agonist ivuxolimab. The V gene is TRBV29-1, the J gene TRBJ2-7, with TRBD2 matching 14 bases. The clonotype comes from an adult with an advanced solid tumor such as melanoma, head and neck, liver or kidney cancer. CDR3 loop: CSVTGLAGVSYEQYF. In DNA, the CDR3 is TGCAGCGTCACGGGACTAGCGGGAGTCTCCTACGAGCAGTACTTC.